A selection of T cell receptor beta chains follows, all from one sample in a study of PD-L1 blockade in urothelial cancer. Assay used: immunoSEQ multiplex PCR; TCRdb lists only in-frame clones, some missing. The repertoire has under 95,000 clones, roughly 84% of them found once; the top ten carry roughly 1.9%. The sample here was PBMCs, taken around atezolizumab (anti-PD-L1) treatment. The source is a man between 60 and 70 years old with urothelial cancer. CDR3s include the opening cysteine and the closing phenylalanine or tryptophan. The D gene is left open where the match is weak.

CDR3nt | CDR3aa | v_gene | d_gene | j_gene
TGTGCCAGCAGTTACGGGGCCGGCAGGGGGGCCGGGGAGCTGTTTTTT | CASSYGAGRGAGELFF | TRBV6-5 | NA | TRBJ2-2
TGTGCCTGGAGGGGAAGGGACAGGGGCCACGAGCAGTACTTC | CAWRGRDRGHEQYF | TRBV30 | TRBD1 | TRBJ2-7
TGTGCCTGGGATCCCGGGACAGGGAACGAAGAGACCCAGTACTTC | CAWDPGTGNEETQYF | TRBV30 | TRBD1 | TRBJ2-5
TGCGCCAGCAGCTCTACGACAGGGAACAACGAGCAGTACTTC | CASSSTTGNNEQYF | TRBV5-1 | TRBD1 | TRBJ2-7
TGTGCCAGCAGCAGGGGGACAGGAGTACAATACGAGCAGTACTTC | CASSRGTGVQYEQYF | TRBV11-2 | TRBD1 | TRBJ2-7
TGTGCCAGTAGGCCACAGTCCTCTGGAAACACCATATATTTT | CASRPQSSGNTIYF | TRBV19 | NA | TRBJ1-3
TGCGCCAGCAGCACGGACAGGAGCACAGATACGCAGTATTTT | CASSTDRSTDTQYF | TRBV5-1 | TRBD1 | TRBJ2-3
TGTGCCAGCTTACAGGGGGGCGGGAGCAATGAGCAGTTCTTC | CASLQGGGSNEQFF | TRBV7-9 | NA | TRBJ2-1
TGTGCCAGCCTGGGACTTTCCGGGGAGCTGTTTTTT | CASLGLSGELFF | TRBV2 | NA | TRBJ2-2
TGTGCCAGCAGCTGGACAGGGGGGAACACCGGGGAGCTGTTTTTT | CASSWTGGNTGELFF | TRBV5-6 | TRBD1 | TRBJ2-2
TGCAGCGTTGAAGACCTAGCGGGAGGGCGCTTGGTAAGGGTCTTC | CSVEDLAGGRLVRVF | TRBV29-1 | TRBD2 | TRBJ2-1